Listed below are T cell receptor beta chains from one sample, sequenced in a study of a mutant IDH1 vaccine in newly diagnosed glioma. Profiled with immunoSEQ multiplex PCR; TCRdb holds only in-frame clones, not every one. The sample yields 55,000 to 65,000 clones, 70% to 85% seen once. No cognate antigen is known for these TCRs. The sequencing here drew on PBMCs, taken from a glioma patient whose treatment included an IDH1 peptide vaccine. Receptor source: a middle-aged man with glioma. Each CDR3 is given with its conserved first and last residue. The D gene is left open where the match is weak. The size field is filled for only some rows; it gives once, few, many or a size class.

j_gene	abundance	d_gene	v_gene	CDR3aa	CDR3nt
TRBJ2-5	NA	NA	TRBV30	CAWSVKGGSGETQYF	TGTGCCTGGAGTGTAAAGGGTGGTTCTGGGGAGACCCAGTACTTC
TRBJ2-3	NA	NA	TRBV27	CASSLLYTDTQYF	TGTGCCAGCAGTTTGCTCTATACAGATACGCAGTATTTT
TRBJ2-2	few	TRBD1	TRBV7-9	CASSGQGSGELFF	TGTGCCAGCAGCGGACAGGGCTCCGGGGAGCTGTTTTTT
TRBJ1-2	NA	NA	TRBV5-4	CASSPGGQNYGYTF	TGTGCCAGCAGCCCCGGCGGACAGAACTATGGCTACACCTTC
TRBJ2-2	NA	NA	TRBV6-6	CASSRGRNTGELFF	TGTGCCAGCAGCCGAGGAAGGAACACCGGGGAGCTGTTTTTT
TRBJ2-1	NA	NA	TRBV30	CAWSVLDSYNEQFF	TGTGCCTGGAGTGTGCTCGACTCTTACAATGAGCAGTTCTTC
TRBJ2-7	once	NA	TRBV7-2	CASSLDRGRGTYEQYF	TGTGCCAGCAGCTTGGATAGGGGAAGGGGCACCTACGAGCAGTACTTC
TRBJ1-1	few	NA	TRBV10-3	CAISEFQRNTEAFF	TGTGCCATCAGTGAGTTTCAGAGGAACACTGAAGCTTTCTTT
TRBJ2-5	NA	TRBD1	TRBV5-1	CASSFNGQGETQYF	TGCGCCAGCAGCTTTAACGGACAGGGAGAGACCCAGTACTTC
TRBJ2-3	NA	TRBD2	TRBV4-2	CASSQDGGGGITDTQYF	TGTGCCAGCAGCCAAGACGGAGGCGGGGGGATCACAGATACGCAGTATTTT
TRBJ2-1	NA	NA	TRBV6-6	CASSPPRDRPLEQFF	TGTGCCAGCAGTCCCCCGCGGGACAGACCCCTGGAGCAGTTCTTC
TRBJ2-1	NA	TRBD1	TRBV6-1	CASNRAGGSYNEQFF	TGTGCCAGCAACAGGGCAGGGGGCTCCTACAATGAGCAGTTCTTC
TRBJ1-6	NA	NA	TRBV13	CASSLWGPPYNSPLHF	TGTGCCAGCAGCCTTTGGGGGCCCCCATATAATTCACCCCTCCACTTT
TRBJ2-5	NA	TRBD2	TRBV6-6	CASLGLAGDPHETQYF	TGTGCCAGCCTTGGACTAGCGGGGGACCCCCATGAAACCCAGTACTTC
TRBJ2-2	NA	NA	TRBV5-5	CASSLGGGPANTGELFF	TGTGCCAGCAGCTTGGGAGGGGGGCCCGCGAACACCGGGGAGCTGTTTTTT
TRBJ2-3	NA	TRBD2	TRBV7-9	CASSSQAGNTDTQYF	TGTGCCAGCAGCTCCCAAGCGGGAAACACAGATACGCAGTATTTT
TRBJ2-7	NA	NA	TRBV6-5	CASSTSSEQYF	TGTGCCAGCAGCACATCGAGCGAGCAGTACTTC
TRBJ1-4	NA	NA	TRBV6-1	CASRLLVGEKLFF	TGTGCCAGCCGACTGCTCGTAGGGGAAAAACTGTTTTTT
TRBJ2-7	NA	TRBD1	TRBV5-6	CASSRIPGQGTYEQYF	TGTGCCAGCAGTCGGATACCGGGACAGGGGACCTACGAGCAGTACTTC
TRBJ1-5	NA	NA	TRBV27	CASSPGGQPQHF	TGTGCCAGCAGCCCCGGCGGACAGCCCCAGCATTTT
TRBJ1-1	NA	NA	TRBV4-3	CASSQARAVNTEAFF	TGCGCCAGCAGCCAAGCGAGGGCCGTGAACACTGAAGCTTTCTTT
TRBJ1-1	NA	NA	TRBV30	CAWSVSQNTEAFF	TGTGCCTGGAGTGTAAGTCAGAACACTGAAGCTTTCTTT
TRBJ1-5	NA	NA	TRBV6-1	CASTRDGPQPQHF	TGTGCCAGTACCCGGGACGGACCCCAGCCCCAGCATTTT
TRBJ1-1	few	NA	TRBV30	CAWRDHMNTEAFF	TGTGCCTGGAGGGATCATATGAACACTGAAGCTTTCTTT
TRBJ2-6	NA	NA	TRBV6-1	CASRVSGANVLTF	TGTGCCAGCAGGGTCTCTGGGGCCAACGTCCTGACTTTC
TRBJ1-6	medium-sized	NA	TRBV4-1	CASSQVDMGLVGNSPLHF	TGCGCCAGCAGCCAAGTAGACATGGGGCTTGTTGGTAATTCACCCCTCCACTTT
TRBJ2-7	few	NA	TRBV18	CASSLGTRTSYEQYF	TGTGCCAGCTCCCTCGGGACTCGGACTTCCTACGAGCAGTACTTC
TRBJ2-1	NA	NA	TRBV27	CASSLKRSNEQFF	TGTGCCAGCAGTTTAAAAAGGAGCAATGAGCAGTTCTTC